This TCR beta chain is drawn from a study of T-cell memory formation after mild COVID-19. About the study: Largely donor-specific sequence clusters came from two donors.

The V gene lost 2 bases and the J gene lost 6 bases, with 11 bases spanning the gap. This CDR3 is 14 amino acids long. The germline V gene has CDR1 MNHEY and CDR2 SVGAGI. TCRdb reprocessed the 5' RACE reads with MiXCR, giving one entry per CDR3 protein. The data contain over 350,000 distinct CDR3 sequences, 20% to 30% of them singletons. This clonotype was seen a few times. This sequence originates from an adult woman who had mild COVID-19 (a few samples of this study predate the infection). Cell type and time point are not known. The V gene is TRBV6-5, the J gene TRBJ1-5; D unclear. Sequencing input: PBMCs or a T cell subset sorted from them (not recorded which). The CDR3, as DNA: TGTGCCAGCAGTTACGTAGGGTTTTCTCAGCCCCAGCATTTT. It is translated as CASSYVGFSQPQHF.